Sequencing of this T cell receptor (beta chain) was carried out in a study of blood T cell repertoires in COVID-19. Study-wide context: Specimens from acute and convalescent COVID-19 originated in the United States, Italy and Spain. The analysed material was cDNA or gDNA that came from T cells, B-cell-depleted T cells, or PBMCs.

This clone was seen more than once but under ten times. In the original analysis: How many nucleated cells were present was estimated from reference gene primer amplification. Profiling relied on immunoSEQ multiplex PCR, and the TCRdb table lists in-frame clones only, not all of them. D and trimming come from the DNA, and the V and J calls and clone size come from that table. The sample includes about 120,000 clones, approximately 90% of them seen just once. The clonotype comes from a human donor with acute or convalescent COVID-19. The donor label of this sample is uncertain. The sample taken for sequencing was peripheral blood.

CDR3 DNA: TGTGCCAGCAGCCAAGCGTTCACTCCGGGACTAGCTGTCTACGAGCAGTACTTC. It is translated as CASSQAFTPGLAVYEQYF. The V call is TRBV4-2, the J call TRBJ2-7; 9 nucleotides align to TRBD2. This CDR3 region has 18 residues. V gave up 1 base and J gave up 3 bases; unmatched junction bases: 13. Germline CDR1 is LGHNA and CDR2 is YNFKEQ.